This TCR beta chain derives from a study of identical twins. V dropped 3 bases and J dropped 0 bases, with 11 bases sitting between them. The CDR3 length is 15 residues. Only healthy Caucasians were included as donors. Each CDR3 protein is one row after TCRdb ran MiXCR on the 5' RACE reads. The data contain hundreds of thousands of distinct CDR3 sequences, around 6.9% of them seen just once; the ten biggest clones take up more than 1.5%. This clonotype was recorded at least ten times. The antigen is unknown. Notes on the study in general: Memory repertoires lacked the insertion deficit that abundant cord blood beta clonotypes showed.

A further study also used this sample, focusing on yellow fever vaccine responses in identical twins.

The receptor's source is a woman aged 18 to 35 in good health. The sequencing input was memory (CD45RO+) T cells sorted from blood. The chain joins TRBV12-3 or TRBV12-4 to TRBJ1-2; unclear D gene. The CDR3 coding sequence is TGTGCCAGCAGTTTTTTTCTCGAAGCTAACTATGGCTACACCTTC. Its translation: CASSFFLEANYGYTF.